This T cell receptor beta chain is from a study of T cell responses to AZD1222 COVID-19 vaccine (dated by TCRdb to 2020 to 2022). Notes on the research overall: TCR sequencing was performed for 230 to 250 trial participants, of whom about 200 were given two doses of AZD1222 and some 25 were given two doses of MenACWY control vaccine. Trial participants were enrolled by age into 18-55, 56-69 and 70-plus year subgroups, with approximately 150, 28 and 58 TCR-sequenced participants respectively.

What this sample's time point label stands for: about 28 days (+/-7) after the second vaccine dose. AZD1222 recipients whose second dose came at about 4 weeks and those whose second dose came at about 12 weeks were combined into one group, since spike-specific TCR depth and breadth did not differ between the two schedules. Vaccinee samples came from UK trials COV001 and COV002, including a single-blind randomized controlled phase 2/3 trial of AZD1222 (ChAdOx1 nCoV-19) in healthy adults. For TCRbeta chain sequencing, PBMC samples from trial participants were taken at day 0 and at day 28 after the second dose. The CDR3 regions of human TCRbeta chains were analyzed by immunosequencing. As for the authors' bioinformatics: TCRs in the repertoires were compared against a reference library of SARS-CoV-2-specific TCRs that had been generated with the MIRA antigen-specificity platform. Breadth meant the fraction of unique TCRs that were SARS-CoV-2-associated, whereas depth meant the fraction of total T cells that were SARS-CoV-2-associated. Each spike-specific TCR was assigned to its reactive spike region and to a CD4 or CD8 class using the MIRA data. Log10-transformed breadth and depth values were compared by one-way ANOVA with Sidak's multiple comparisons tests. Here the immuneACCESS table is served through TCRdb, limited to in-frame sequences with V and J called. Missing clones are a known gap in these copies; in checked studies unresolved V genes cover under half, and the rest lacks a known reason. V, J and clone size derive from that table, while D and trimming were established from the DNA sequence. The sample table shows roughly 110,000 clones, and less than 95% are seen once. The ten top clones hold less than 10% of the sample.

Points the paper makes about the study in general: Conclusions about previously exposed vaccinees were limited because only a handful of AZD1222 recipients were SARS-CoV-2 seropositive at baseline. Participants were mostly white British and included more females than males, and it was suggested by the authors that clonal diversity may have been underestimated. Vaccine-associated CD4 TCRs spanned the whole spike protein, with dominant responses in regions 160-218 and 743-854. After two AZD1222 doses, spike-specific TCR breadth and depth were significantly higher than at day 0 and than in MenACWY recipients. The 56-69-year group was small, and its depth increase did not reach significance, likely because of low power. Nearly half of unique spike-specific TCRs reportedly recognized epitopes outside regions mutated in the B.1.351 and B.1.1.7 variants. Because no samples from the day 14 peak response were available, repertoires could be characterized only after the peak T cell response.

In its sample, this clone was seen once. It has no known antigen specificity. Base qualities were left out, and no much larger clone turns up one base away. Sequencing used peripheral blood, obtained 28 days after the second AZD1222 dose. This TCR was recovered from an adult who received the AZD1222 COVID-19 vaccine.

CDR3 region: CASSTISGTGAYEQYF. The DNA sequence follows: TGTGCCAGTAGTACAATCTCCGGGACGGGGGCCTACGAGCAGTACTTC. This sequence uses TRBV19 and TRBJ2-7; a weak D assignment points to TRBD2 (6 bases agree). V is cut by 4 bases and J by 2 bases, and the space between the germline ends is 18 bases. The CDR3 goes from the cysteine to the phenylalanine over 16 residues. Of all the DNA, just the CDR3 is kept, 48 bases in frame from base 1. The germline V gene (reference sequence) provides CDR1 LNHDA and CDR2 SQIVND. The CDR3, completed at both ends by the reference TRBV19 and TRBJ2-7 genes, gives the full variable domain DGGITQSPKYLFRKEGQNVTLSCEQNLNHDAMYWYRQDPGQGLRLIYYSQIVNDFQKGDIAEGYSVSREKKESFPLTVTSAQKNPTAFYLCASSTISGTGAYEQYFGPGTRLTVT.